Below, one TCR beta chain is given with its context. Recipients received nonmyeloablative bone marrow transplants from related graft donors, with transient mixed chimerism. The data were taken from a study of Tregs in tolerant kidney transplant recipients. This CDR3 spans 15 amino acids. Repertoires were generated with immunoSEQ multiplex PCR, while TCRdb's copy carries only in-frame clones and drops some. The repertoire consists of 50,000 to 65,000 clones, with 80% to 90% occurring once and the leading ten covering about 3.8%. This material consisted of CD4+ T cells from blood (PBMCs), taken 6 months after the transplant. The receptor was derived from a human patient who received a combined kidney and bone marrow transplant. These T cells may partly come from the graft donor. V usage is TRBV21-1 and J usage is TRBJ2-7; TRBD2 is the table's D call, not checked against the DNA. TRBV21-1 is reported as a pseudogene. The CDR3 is CASSKGGVNSYEQYF. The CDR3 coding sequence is TGTGCCAGCAGCAAAGGAGGCGTCAACTCTTACGAGCAGTACTTC.